This passage covers 23 T cell receptor beta chains from one sample sequenced in a study of blood T cell repertoires in COVID-19. TCRdb keeps only in-frame clones here, not all; method: immunoSEQ multiplex PCR. This table has around 70,000 clones, roughly 91% appearing once. Sequencing was performed on peripheral blood. These receptors were taken from an elderly woman with active or convalescent COVID-19.

In its sample, this clone was seen once. CDR3 sequence (DNA): TGTGCCAGCCACCACAGTGGCGCGGGTCCTGAGACCCAGTACTTC. It yields the protein CASHHSGAGPETQYF. The V and J genes are TRBV7-6 and TRBJ2-5; D is possibly TRBD2 (5 bases). CDR1 and CDR2 (germline): SGHVS, FNYEAQ. V was shortened by 8 bases and J by 5 bases, with 21 bases between the two germline ends. CDR3 length: 15 residues. The full variable domain, its missing parts supplied by reference TRBV7-6 and TRBJ2-5, is GAGVSQSPRYKVTKRGQDVALRCDPISGHVSLYWYRQALGQGPEFLTYFNYEAQQDKSGLPNDRFSAERPEGSISTLTIQRTEQRDSAMYRCASHHSGAGPETQYFGPGTRLLVL.

The chain couples TRBV6-5 to TRBJ1-5, with D uncertain. Germline-derived CDR1 and CDR2 are MNHEY and SVGAGI. V shed 6 bases and J shed 4 bases, with 10 bases lying between them. CDR3 size: 13 residues. In nucleotides, the CDR3 is TGTGCCAGCAGGCGAACGGGGAATCAGCCCCAGCATTTT. This codes for CASRRTGNQPQHF.

V gene TRBV27 combines with J gene TRBJ2-1; TRBD2 matches at 9 bases. The CDR3 extends over 16 amino acids. Germline CDR1 MNHEY, CDR2 SMNVEV (reference sequence). After removal of 4 bases from V and 4 bases from J, the junction contained 8 bases not matched to a gene. CDR3 residues: CASSSTQRGVYNEQFF. The CDR3, as DNA: TGTGCCAGCAGTTCCACCCAGCGGGGGGTTTACAATGAGCAGTTCTTC.

The chain uses TRBV7-2 and TRBJ2-7; 7 nucleotides match TRBD2. The CDR3 runs to 15 residues. V was pared by 8 bases and J by 6 bases, with 16 bases of the junction left unmatched. The germline V gene has CDR1 SGHTA and CDR2 FQGNSA. The CDR3 bases are TGTGCCAGCTCGAGCGGGGCTTCGATCGCTGGCGAGCAGTACTTC. Translating it yields CASSSGASIAGEQYF.

The chain joins TRBV15 to TRBJ2-5; perhaps TRBD1 as D (6 bases). The V and J ends lost 3 bases and 5 bases respectively, with 16 bases between them. In germline, CDR1 is LNHNV, CDR2 YYDKDF (reference sequence). The CDR3 length is 15 residues. The CDR3 nucleotides are TGTGCCACCAGCAGGGGCCTGAGGGGGAGCGAGACCCAGTACTTC. Encoded protein: CATSRGLRGSETQYF.

This clone occurred once. One end of the junction varies from germline; a read error may be responsible. This rearrangement joins TRBV7-7 to TRBJ1-2; 7 nucleotides align to TRBD1. Germline V gives CDR1 SSHAT, CDR2 FNYEAQ (reference sequence). CDR3 length: 14 residues. The CDR3 loop is CASSLETGSGGYTF. DNA for the CDR3: TGTGCTAGCAGCTTAGAGACAGGGTCGGGCGGCTACACCTTC.

The V and J genes are TRBV28 and TRBJ1-6, with D perhaps matching TRBD1 (5 bases). Trimming left V 3 bases short and J 8 bases short, with 11 bases between. This CDR3 is 14 amino acids long. Germline CDR1 is MDHEN and CDR2 is SYDVKM. CDR3 sequence (DNA): TGTGCCAGCAGTTTTGATAAGGGGTATTCACCCCTCCACTTT. Translated, it gives CASSFDKGYSPLHF.

The CDR3 DNA reads TGTGCCAGTAGTATGTACGGGAGGGATGGCAGCCGTGAGGCAAACACCATATATTTT. It encodes CASSMYGRDGSREANTIYF. The rearrangement links TRBV19 to TRBJ1-3, with D hard to call. The germline V gene has CDR1 LNHDA and CDR2 SQIVND (reference sequence). The CDR3 contains 19 residues. Trimming took 3 bases from V and 6 from J, leaving 27 bases between them.

This clone turned up a few times. The rearrangement joins TRBV9 to TRBJ1-3, with unresolved D. The germline V and J ends were trimmed by 0 bases and 0 bases, with 10 bases remaining between them. The CDR3 has 16 residues. Germline values: CDR1 SGDLS, CDR2 YYNGEE. The CDR3 spells CASSVDKPSSGNTIYF. CDR3 nucleotide sequence: TGTGCCAGCAGCGTAGATAAACCGAGCTCTGGAAACACCATATATTTT.

In its sample, this clone was seen a few times. This chain joins TRBV7-2 and TRBJ2-5; D gene unclear. V was clipped by 5 bases and J by 5 bases, with 9 bases between them. The germline V gene encodes CDR1 SGHTA and CDR2 FQGNSA. The CDR3 length is 12 residues. The DNA of the CDR3 is TGTGCCAGCAGCCGACCCGGGGAGACCCAGTACTTC. Its protein is CASSRPGETQYF.

V and J are TRBV14 and TRBJ2-1; D is uncertain. The CDR3 is 13 amino acids. With 4 bases removed from V and 15 bases from J, the gap between germline ends came to 19 bases. Germline values: CDR1 SGHDN, CDR2 FVKESK. The DNA for the CDR3 is TGTGCCAGCAGCCTGGTACCGAGCCCACGTCGGTTCTTC. Protein product: CASSLVPSPRRFF.

The gene calls are TRBV19 and TRBJ1-5; 7 bases match TRBD1. Germline V lookup: CDR1 LNHDA, CDR2 SQIVND (reference sequence). This CDR3 has 14 amino acids. V gave up 5 bases and J gave up 3 bases; unmatched junction bases: 4. The chain's CDR3 is CASSYDRDNQPQHF. The CDR3 DNA follows: TGTGCCAGTAGTTACGACAGGGACAATCAGCCCCAGCATTTT.

The gene calls are TRBV7-2 and TRBJ1-3; 7 bases map to TRBD1. V was pared by 4 bases and J by 0 bases, with 9 bases of the junction left unmatched. The CDR3 length is 17 residues. The germline V gene encodes CDR1 SGHTA and CDR2 FQGNSA. Here the CDR3 reads CASSSGTVQASGNTIYF. The CDR3, as DNA: TGTGCCAGCAGCTCAGGGACAGTTCAGGCCTCTGGAAACACCATATATTTT.

With regard to this clone: An end of the junction differs from the germline gene, which may be a read error. The chain recombines TRBV7-9 with TRBJ2-1; D not resolved. The germline V gene encodes CDR1 SEHNR and CDR2 FQNEAQ (reference sequence). This CDR3 comprises 12 residues. CDR3 nucleotides: TGTGCCAGCAGCTACCACGGCCCGGCGGATCTCTTC. This sequence encodes CASSYHGPADLF. Variable domain in full (rest from reference TRBV7-9 and TRBJ2-1): DTGVSQNPRHKITKRGQNVTFRCDPISEHNRLYWYRQTLGQGPEFLTYFQNEAQLEKSRLLSDRFSAERPKGSFSTLEIQRTEQGDSAMYLCASSYHGPADLFGPGTRLTVL.

This clone is large by share. The chain is built from TRBV30 and TRBJ2-7; D is possibly TRBD2 (6 bases). Trimming took 3 bases from V and 9 from J, leaving 21 bases between them. CDR1 is GTSNPN, CDR2 SVGIG, per germline (reference sequence). CDR3 length equals 14 residues. The CDR3 region is CAWRKQTGGTRQYF. CDR3 nucleotide sequence: TGTGCCTGGAGGAAACAAACCGGGGGAACGAGGCAGTACTTC.

The V gene is TRBV30, the J gene TRBJ1-6, with D perhaps TRBD1 (6 bases). Germline assignment: CDR1 GTSNPN and CDR2 SVGIG (reference sequence). The CDR3 consists of 14 residues. Trimming took 2 bases from V and 7 from J, leaving 12 bases between them. The CDR3 spells CAWSTPRGNSPLHF. The DNA for the CDR3 is TGTGCCTGGAGTACCCCCAGGGGAAATTCACCCCTCCACTTT.

The genes are TRBV30 and TRBJ2-7; tentatively, D is TRBD1 (5 bases). Trimming took off 0 bases at V and 7 bases at J, with 19 bases between the two ends. The CDR3 runs 15 residues. Germline V gene sequence: CDR1 GTSNPN, CDR2 SVGIG (reference sequence). CDR3 loop: CAWSVRWQGLREQYF. CDR3 bases: TGTGCCTGGAGTGTACGGTGGCAGGGCCTGAGAGAGCAGTACTTC.

This chain uses TRBV7-9 with TRBJ1-1, with D unresolved. The CDR3 is 15 amino acids. The germline gives CDR1 SEHNR, CDR2 FQNEAQ (reference sequence). V was cut by 2 bases and J by 4 bases, with 14 bases left in between. In nucleotides, the CDR3 is TGTGCCAGCAGCTTAACCCTTGAGAGTGGCACTGAAGCTTTCTTT. Protein: CASSLTLESGTEAFF.

The V gene is TRBV4-2, the J gene TRBJ2-3; 8 bases fit TRBD2. Germline assignment: CDR1 LGHNA and CDR2 YNFKEQ. The ends lost 1 base at V and 1 base at J; junction bases unmatched: 4. The CDR3 is made up of 16 amino acids. The CDR3 region is CASSQGQTSGTDTQYF. The CDR3, as DNA: TGTGCCAGCAGCCAAGGTCAGACTAGCGGCACAGATACGCAGTATTTT.

This clone was counted a single time. The chain combines TRBV28 with TRBJ1-2; D unresolved. This CDR3 region has 12 residues. Per germline, CDR1 MDHEN and CDR2 SYDVKM. V was clipped by 3 bases and J by 6 bases, with 8 bases between them. CDR3 nucleotide sequence: TGTGCCAGCAGTTTGTTGGCTGATGGCTACACCTTC. This sequence encodes CASSLLADGYTF.

The CDR3 sequence: CASSQWSTKAGYTF. Here the CDR3 DNA reads TGCGCCAGCAGCCAATGGTCGACTAAAGCTGGCTACACCTTC. This chain links TRBV4-3 with TRBJ1-2; D gene unclear. The CDR3 totals 14 residues. Trimming stripped 2 bases from V and 7 bases from J, with 14 bases between. The germline V gene encodes CDR1 LGHNA and CDR2 YSLEER.

J is TRBJ1-5 and V is TRBV12-3 or TRBV12-4, with D uncertain. The CDR3 has 13 residues. Deletions cut 0 bases from V and 7 bases from J, with 7 bases between. The DNA for the CDR3 is TGTGCCAGCAGTTTAGCGCGTTGGCAGCCCCAGCATTTT. It encodes CASSLARWQPQHF.

This chain joins TRBV6-5 and TRBJ1-2; TRBD1 agrees at 7 bases. Germline V gene data show CDR1 as MNHEY and CDR2 as SVGAGI. There are 12 residues in the CDR3. Trimming at V came to 5 bases and at J to 7 bases, leaving 4 bases not matched to a gene. Here the CDR3 reads CASSKDRTGYTF. CDR3 bases: TGTGCCAGCAGTAAGGACAGGACTGGCTACACCTTC.